Presented here are 31 T cell receptor beta chains from one specimen sequenced in a study of blood T cell repertoires in COVID-19. Profiling relied on immunoSEQ multiplex PCR, and the TCRdb table lists in-frame clones only, not all of them. This repertoire shows under 300,000 clones, less than 85% found once; its top ten account for approximately 5%. Sequencing input: peripheral blood. The receptors here all came from a woman older than 75 with active or convalescent COVID-19.

The sample holds one count of this clone. The gene calls are TRBV7-2 and TRBJ2-2, with 8 bases fitting TRBD1. Per the germline V gene, CDR1 is SGHTA and CDR2 is FQGNSA. The CDR3 spans 18 residues. Losses at the gene ends were 2 bases for V and 1 base for J; bases not matched to a gene: 9. DNA of the CDR3: TGTGCCAGCAGCTTATCGACAGGGGCCCTGATGAACACCGGGGAGCTGTTTTTT. It codes for CASSLSTGALMNTGELFF.

The rearrangement joins TRBV2 to TRBJ1-4, with 8 bases matching TRBD1. Germline values: CDR1 SNHLY, CDR2 FYNNEI. Losses at the gene ends were 7 bases for V and 8 bases for J; bases not matched to a gene: 12. The CDR3 totals 15 residues. CDR3 in DNA: TGTGCCAGCATGGCGGACAGGGTAGGGGACGAAAAACTGTTTTTT. Translated: CASMADRVGDEKLFF.

The V call is TRBV2, the J call TRBJ2-2; 7 bases align to TRBD1. V dropped 5 bases and J dropped 4; count of bases not matched to a gene: 1. The CDR3 covers 13 residues. Germline CDR1 is SNHLY and CDR2 is FYNNEI. The CDR3 region is CASSRQGTGELFF. DNA of the CDR3: TGTGCCAGCAGTCGACAGGGCACCGGGGAGCTGTTTTTT.

V is TRBV27 and J is TRBJ2-7, with D possibly TRBD2 on 5 matching bases. Germline V lookup: CDR1 MNHEY, CDR2 SMNVEV (reference sequence). Trimming took 5 bases from V and 0 from J, leaving 17 bases between them. The CDR3 consists of 16 residues. This CDR3 reads CASSPRGNYLSYEQYF. Written as DNA, the CDR3 is TGTGCCAGCAGTCCTCGGGGAAATTACCTCTCCTACGAGCAGTACTTC.

The CDR3 is CASSLDASGWTNEQFF. CDR3 nucleotides: TGCGCCAGCAGCTTGGATGCTAGCGGGTGGACTAATGAGCAGTTCTTC. V usage is TRBV5-1 and J usage is TRBJ2-1; 8 bases fit TRBD2. The V gene's germline CDR1 is SGHRS and CDR2 YFSETQ. Unmatched junction bases numbered 9, after V lost 0 bases and J lost 7 bases. The CDR3 is 16 residues long.

About this clone: The sample holds other DNA sequences that translate to the same CDR3. This chain links TRBV7-2 with TRBJ2-1; 11 bases agree with TRBD2. Germline V gene lookup returns CDR1 SGHTA and CDR2 FQGNSA. The CDR3 has 16 residues. J lost 9 bases, V lost 2 bases, and 9 bases had no gene match. The CDR3 here is CASSLLGLAGGFEQFF. CDR3 bases: TGTGCCAGCAGCTTATTAGGGCTAGCGGGGGGTTTTGAGCAGTTCTTC.

In this sample, this clone turned up once. V and J are TRBV18 and TRBJ1-2; a possible D gene is TRBD1 (5 bases). Trimming took off 5 bases at V and 4 bases at J, with 11 bases between the two ends. CDR3 length: 13 amino acids. Germline V lookup: CDR1 KGHSH, CDR2 LQKENI. The CDR3 here is CASSFDRIYGYTF. Here the CDR3 DNA reads TGTGCCAGCTCATTCGACAGAATCTATGGCTACACCTTC.

The chain recombines TRBV7-2 with TRBJ2-5; weak D call: TRBD2 (6 bases). V shed 5 bases and J shed 5 bases, with 15 bases lying between them. Germline CDR1 reads SGHTA; CDR2 reads FQGNSA. There are 14 residues in the CDR3. For the CDR3, the DNA is TGTGCCAGCAGCGTTATAGTTCGGGGGGAGACCCAGTACTTC. Protein: CASSVIVRGETQYF.

This sequence joins TRBV3-1 (or the pseudogene TRBV3-2) and TRBJ2-2; 10 bases match TRBD1. V lost 4 bases, J lost 5 bases, and 7 bases stayed unmatched. CDR3 length equals 16 residues. Looked up from germline, CDR1 is LGHDT and CDR2 is YNNKEL (reference sequence). CDR3 region: CASSPNDRGLTGELFF. CDR3 DNA sequence: TGTGCCAGCAGCCCAAATGACAGGGGGCTGACCGGGGAGCTGTTTTTT.

This clone has at least ten counts. The CDR3: CASSPTGQGQLFF. In DNA, the CDR3 is TGCGCCAGCAGCCCAACGGGACAGGGCCAACTGTTTTTT. The V and J genes are TRBV5-1 and TRBJ1-4; TRBD1 agrees at 9 bases. CDR3 length: 13 residues. The germline gives CDR1 SGHRS, CDR2 YFSETQ. The V gene end was trimmed by 4 bases and the J gene end by 12 bases; junction bases not matched to a gene: 7. Supplemented by reference TRBV5-1 and TRBJ1-4, the full variable domain reads KAGVTQTPRYLIKTRGQQVTLSCSPISGHRSVSWYQQTPGQGLQFLFEYFSETQRNKGNFPGRFSGRQFSNSRSEMNVSTLELGDSALYLCASSPTGQGQLFFGSGTQLSVL.

This chain connects TRBV24-1 to TRBJ2-1; D is undetermined. Trimming left V 3 bases short and J 8 bases short, with 13 bases between. The CDR3 contains 14 residues. In germline, CDR1 is KGHDR, CDR2 SFDVKD. CDR3 loop: CATSDPQTIDEQFF. The CDR3 DNA reads as TGTGCCACCAGTGATCCTCAGACAATCGATGAGCAGTTCTTC.

A single count supports this clone. The sample contains more than one DNA sequence encoding this CDR3. The chain combines TRBV28 with TRBJ1-1; 8 bases align to TRBD1. CDR1 and CDR2 from the germline V gene are MDHEN and SYDVKM. Losses at the gene ends were 2 bases for V and 5 bases for J; bases not matched to a gene: 7. The CDR3 runs to 15 residues. CDR3 bases: TGTGCCAGCAGTTTACCAGGACAGGGTGGGACTGAAGCTTTCTTT. Translating gives CASSLPGQGGTEAFF.

The chain employs TRBV19 and TRBJ1-2; D is possibly TRBD1 (6 bases). The length of the CDR3 is 12 residues. Trimming left V 5 bases short and J 5 bases short, with 9 bases between. Germline V lookup: CDR1 LNHDA, CDR2 SQIVND (reference sequence). CDR3 bases: TGTGCCAGTAGTCAACAGGGATATGGCTACACCTTC. Protein sequence: CASSQQGYGYTF. Together with reference TRBV19 and TRBJ1-2, the CDR3 gives the full variable domain: DGGITQSPKYLFRKEGQNVTLSCEQNLNHDAMYWYRQDPGQGLRLIYYSQIVNDFQKGDIAEGYSVSREKKESFPLTVTSAQKNPTAFYLCASSQQGYGYTFGSGTRLTVV.

The gene calls are TRBV9 and TRBJ2-6; weak D call: TRBD1 (5 bases). The V end lost 1 base, the J end lost 0 bases, and 8 bases lay between the germline ends. The CDR3 runs to 16 residues. Germline V gene data show CDR1 as SGDLS and CDR2 as YYNGEE. Here the CDR3 reads CASSVTGSSGANVLTF. The CDR3 DNA reads TGTGCCAGCAGCGTAACAGGAAGCTCTGGGGCCAACGTCCTGACTTTC.

This clone was counted a few times. The genes are TRBV6-5 and TRBJ2-7, with TRBD2 as a possible D gene (5 bases). Trimming took 2 bases from V and 6 from J, leaving 17 bases between them. From germline, CDR1 is MNHEY and CDR2 SVGAGI. The CDR3 loop spans 15 amino acids. The CDR3 region is CASSYGLDGGVEQYF. CDR3 sequence (DNA): TGTGCCAGCAGTTACGGACTCGACGGCGGAGTCGAGCAGTACTTC.

The chain couples TRBV5-4 to TRBJ1-4; the D is unclear. V lost 0 bases and J lost 1, with 7 bases in between. This CDR3 contains 15 residues. Germline assignment: CDR1 SGHNT and CDR2 YYREEE (reference sequence). CDR3 nucleotides: TGTGCCAGCAGCTTGGAAACCGGAACTAATGAAAAACTGTTTTTT. This encodes CASSLETGTNEKLFF. Complete variable domain (other parts from reference TRBV5-4 and TRBJ1-4): ETGVTQSPTHLIKTRGQQVTLRCSSQSGHNTVSWYQQALGQGPQFIFQYYREEENGRGNFPPRFSGLQFPNYSSELNVNALELDDSALYLCASSLETGTNEKLFFGSGTQLSVL.

In this sample, this clone turned up once. The chain recombines TRBV28 with TRBJ2-7; 11 bases are shared with TRBD1. The CDR3 length is 15 residues. Looked up from germline, CDR1 is MDHEN and CDR2 is SYDVKM. V shed 4 bases, J shed 6 bases, and the junction held 8 bases outside the gene matches. CDR3 amino acids: CASSSLDRGQVEQYF. The DNA for the CDR3 is TGTGCCAGCAGTTCCCTGGACAGGGGGCAGGTCGAGCAGTACTTC.

The chain links TRBV24-1 to TRBJ2-1; no clear D. The CDR3 loop spans 16 amino acids. Germline values: CDR1 KGHDR, CDR2 SFDVKD. V was trimmed by 6 bases and J by 8 bases, leaving 22 bases between them. The CDR3 bases are TGTGCCACCAGTAGTAGTTTTGCGTCTAGTTACGATGAGCAGTTCTTC. As protein: CATSSSFASSYDEQFF.

This rearrangement joins TRBV6-5 to TRBJ1-2, with 7 positions matching TRBD1. V was pared by 6 bases and J by 4 bases, with 11 bases of the junction left unmatched. CDR1 and CDR2 (germline): MNHEY, SVGAGI. There are 15 residues in the CDR3. This CDR3 is CASSHSGDRSYGYTF. DNA of the CDR3: TGTGCCAGCAGCCACTCGGGGGACAGATCCTATGGCTACACCTTC.

As to this clone: The sample carries other DNA sequences with the same CDR3. The rearrangement joins TRBV9 to TRBJ1-5, with 7 bases lining up with TRBD1. This CDR3 has 14 amino acids. Germline assignment: CDR1 SGDLS and CDR2 YYNGEE. V dropped 0 bases and J dropped 6; count of bases not matched to a gene: 3. The CDR3 region has the DNA TGTGCCAGCAGCGTAGATTCAGGGGGTCAGCCCCAGCATTTT. This encodes CASSVDSGGQPQHF.

This chain uses TRBV7-2 with TRBJ1-5; tentatively, D is TRBD1 (5 bases). The CDR3 is 15 amino acids. Trimming stripped 5 bases from V and 0 bases from J, with 11 bases between. CDR1 is SGHTA and CDR2 is FQGNSA in the germline V gene. CDR3 protein: CASSPWGDSNQPQHF. CDR3 nucleotide sequence: TGTGCCAGCAGCCCTTGGGGGGATAGCAATCAGCCCCAGCATTTT. Combining the CDR3 with reference TRBV7-2 and TRBJ1-5 gives the whole variable domain GAGVSQSPSNKVTEKGKDVELRCDPISGHTALYWYRQSLGQGLEFLIYFQGNSAPDKSGLPSDRFSAERTGGSVSTLTIQRTQQEDSAVYLCASSPWGDSNQPQHFGDGTRLSIL.

The chain uses TRBV27 and TRBJ2-1, with TRBD2 matching over 8 bases. The CDR3 totals 15 residues. With V trimmed by 7 bases and J by 4 bases, 9 bases remained unmatched. Per the germline V gene, CDR1 is MNHEY and CDR2 is SMNVEV (reference sequence). The CDR3 sequence is CASKGAGGPYNEQFF. In DNA form, the CDR3 reads TGTGCCAGCAAAGGGGCGGGGGGCCCTTACAATGAGCAGTTCTTC.

The CDR3 bases are TGTGCCAGCAGTCGAACCCTGGGCAGGGGAGACACCGGGGAGCTGTTTTTT. Translating gives CASSRTLGRGDTGELFF. This sequence joins TRBV28 and TRBJ2-2; D is perhaps TRBD1 (6 bases). CDR1 MDHEN and CDR2 SYDVKM come from the germline V gene. Trimming removed 5 bases from V and 3 bases from J, with 19 bases in between. The CDR3 length is 17 residues.

The chain is built from TRBV11-2 and TRBJ1-4, with D maybe TRBD1 (5 bases). CDR3 size: 15 residues. CDR1 and CDR2 from the germline V gene are SGHAT and FQNNGV. V gave up 5 bases and J gave up 4 bases, with 14 bases separating them. The CDR3 DNA follows: TGTGCCAGCAGCCGGGGGGGGAGCGATAATGAAAAACTGTTTTTT. Protein sequence: CASSRGGSDNEKLFF.

The V gene is TRBV4-2, the J gene TRBJ2-1, with TRBD2 as a possible D gene (6 bases). Germline lookup yields CDR1 LGHNA and CDR2 YNFKEQ. Trimming shortened V by 1 base and J by 2 bases, and 9 bases separated the two germline ends. The CDR3 has 15 residues. The CDR3 bases are TGTGCCAGCAGCCAAGTGGGCGGGACCTACAATGAGCAGTTCTTC. It translates to CASSQVGGTYNEQFF.

The V and J genes are TRBV3-1 (or the pseudogene TRBV3-2) and TRBJ2-3; D is perhaps TRBD2 (5 bases). The CDR3 sequence is 15 residues long. V shed 4 bases and J shed 0 bases, with 11 bases lying between them. Germline CDR1 is LGHDT and CDR2 is YNNKEL (reference sequence). CDR3 coding DNA: TGTGCCAGCAGCCCGCTCAGCGGTAGCACAGATACGCAGTATTTT. It yields the protein CASSPLSGSTDTQYF.

The chain uses TRBV7-2 and TRBJ2-5; 8 nucleotides agree with TRBD2. V dropped 5 bases and J dropped 5; count of bases not matched to a gene: 7. Germline V gene data show CDR1 as SGHTA and CDR2 as FQGNSA. The CDR3 contains 14 residues. In DNA form, the CDR3 reads TGTGCCAGCAGCCCGGGGGGGCTAGCGGAGACCCAGTACTTC. This sequence encodes CASSPGGLAETQYF.

CDR3 DNA: TGTGCCAGCAGTTACTCCTTGTCCGGAGCGTGGGTCTACGAGCAGTACTTC. Its protein product is CASSYSLSGAWVYEQYF. This sequence joins TRBV6-2 or TRBV6-3 and TRBJ2-7; D unclear. V was trimmed by 0 bases and J by 3 bases, leaving 18 bases between them. The germline V gene encodes CDR1 MNHEY and CDR2 SVGEGT. This CDR3 comprises 17 residues.

The chain combines TRBV27 with TRBJ2-2, with no clear D. Deletions cut 6 bases from V and 4 bases from J, with 21 bases between. The CDR3 totals 17 residues. Germline V CDR1 and CDR2: MNHEY, SMNVEV (reference sequence). The CDR3 region has the DNA TGTGCCAGCAGCCCTCAGCGACCCGGCTCCGGCACCGGGGAGCTGTTTTTT. Its protein product is CASSPQRPGSGTGELFF.

This clone was seen just once. The chain is built from TRBV5-8 and TRBJ2-3, with 7 bases identical to TRBD2. The junction had 8 bases not matched to a gene; V was cut back by 7 bases and J by 0 bases. Looked up from germline, CDR1 is SGHTS and CDR2 is YDEGEE. The CDR3 covers 15 residues. The CDR3 loop is CASPFGGWSTDTQYF. Here the CDR3 DNA reads TGTGCCAGCCCATTCGGGGGGTGGAGCACAGATACGCAGTATTTT.

This clone was recorded a few times. The V and J genes are TRBV4-2 and TRBJ1-4; no firm D call. Between the trimmed V and J ends, which lost 1 base and 1 base, there was a span of 4 bases. The germline CDR1 and CDR2 sequences are LGHNA and YNFKEQ. This CDR3 is built from 14 residues. The CDR3 protein is CASSQGRTNEKLFF. DNA for the CDR3: TGTGCCAGCAGCCAAGGGAGAACTAATGAAAAACTGTTTTTT.